The rows below give T cell receptor beta chains drawn from one sample of a study of shared clonotypes between healthy human individuals. Profiling relied on immunoSEQ multiplex PCR, and the TCRdb table lists in-frame clones only, not all of them. Of millions of clones in the sample, roughly 96% were seen once. The sample was naive CD4+ T cells sorted from blood. The receptors here all came from a man younger than 35 in good health. Each CDR3 is given with its conserved first and last residue. A D gene is named only where the DNA matches it firmly. Size values are once, few and many counts, or a class for expanded clones, and some rows have none.

v_call	d_call	clone_size	cdr3_length	j_call	cdr3_aa	cdr3_nt
TRBV27	.	once	13	TRBJ1-6	CASSFMVDSPLHF	TGTGCCAGCAGTTTCATGGTCGATTCACCCCTCCACTTT
TRBV5-4	.	.	13	TRBJ2-5	CASSFQNVETQYF	TGTGCCAGCAGCTTTCAGAACGTGGAGACCCAGTACTTC
TRBV10-1	.	.	13	TRBJ2-7	CASSESRGYEQYF	TGCGCCAGCAGTGAGTCGCGGGGTTACGAGCAGTACTTC
TRBV18	TRBD2	.	14	TRBJ2-1	CASSYASGSDEQFF	TGTGCCAGCTCCTATGCTAGCGGGAGCGATGAGCAGTTCTTC
TRBV7-2	.	.	15	TRBJ1-2	CASSPGTARNYGYTF	TGTGCCAGCAGCCCTGGGACGGCCCGTAACTATGGCTACACCTTC
TRBV30	.	.	14	TRBJ1-5	CAWSETYSNQPQHF	TGTGCCTGGAGTGAGACTTATAGCAATCAGCCCCAGCATTTT
TRBV6-6	TRBD2	.	16	TRBJ2-5	CASSSPLAGGQETQYF	TGTGCCAGCAGTTCCCCTCTAGCGGGGGGGCAGGAGACCCAGTACTTC
TRBV28	TRBD2	.	15	TRBJ2-5	CASSLSLAGQETQYF	TGTGCCAGCAGTTTATCGCTAGCGGGACAAGAGACCCAGTACTTC
TRBV4-3	.	.	16	TRBJ2-7	CASSQDALPGAYEQYF	TGCGCCAGCAGCCAAGATGCGTTACCAGGGGCCTACGAGCAGTACTTC
TRBV14	TRBD2	once	18	TRBJ2-7	CASSPLGTSGGIWYEQYF	TGTGCCAGCAGCCCTCTCGGGACTAGCGGGGGAATTTGGTACGAGCAGTACTTC
TRBV11-2	TRBD2	.	16	TRBJ2-5	CASSLGSSGGRETQYF	TGTGCCAGCAGCTTAGGGTCTAGCGGGGGGAGAGAGACCCAGTACTTC
TRBV5-6	.	.	15	TRBJ2-6	CASSLEMWGANVLTF	TGTGCCAGCAGCTTGGAAATGTGGGGGGCCAACGTCCTGACTTTC
TRBV7-9	.	.	11	TRBJ2-3	CASTYDEKQYF	TGTGCCAGCACCTATGATGAGAAGCAGTATTTT
TRBV6-5	.	.	15	TRBJ1-1	CASKSWELSNTEAFF	TGTGCCAGCAAAAGTTGGGAGCTTTCGAACACTGAAGCTTTCTTT
TRBV5-1	.	.	13	TRBJ1-6	CASSSEVNSPLHF	TGCGCCAGCAGTTCGGAAGTTAATTCACCCCTCCACTTT
TRBV28	.	many	14	TRBJ1-5	CASSLSPFNQPQHF	TGTGCCAGCAGTTTAAGCCCCTTTAATCAGCCCCAGCATTTT
TRBV19	.	.	15	TRBJ1-4	CASSMGFDPWEKLFF	TGTGCCAGTAGTATGGGGTTTGATCCCTGGGAAAAACTGTTTTTT
TRBV7-2	TRBD2	.	15	TRBJ2-7	CASSLRTSGPYEQYF	TGTGCCAGCAGCCTACGGACTAGCGGGCCCTACGAGCAGTACTTC
TRBV7-9	TRBD1	.	14	TRBJ1-2	CASSLLTGVGGYTF	TGTGCCAGCAGCTTGTTAACAGGGGTAGGCGGCTACACCTTC
TRBV9	.	once	14	TRBJ2-5	CASSVGVWGETQYF	TGTGCCAGCAGCGTTGGGGTTTGGGGAGAGACCCAGTACTTC